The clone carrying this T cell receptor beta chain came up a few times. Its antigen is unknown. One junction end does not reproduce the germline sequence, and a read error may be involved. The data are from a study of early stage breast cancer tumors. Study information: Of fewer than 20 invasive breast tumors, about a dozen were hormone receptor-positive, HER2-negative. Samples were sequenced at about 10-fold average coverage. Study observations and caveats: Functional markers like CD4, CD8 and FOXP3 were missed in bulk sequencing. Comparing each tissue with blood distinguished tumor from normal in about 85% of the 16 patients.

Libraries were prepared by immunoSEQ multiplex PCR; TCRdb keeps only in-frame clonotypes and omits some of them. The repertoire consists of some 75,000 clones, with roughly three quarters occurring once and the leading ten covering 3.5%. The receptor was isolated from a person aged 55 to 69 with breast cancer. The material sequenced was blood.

CDR3 amino acids: CAISGVTGASF. In DNA form, the CDR3 reads TGTGCCATCAGTGGCGTTACAGGGGCGTCCTTC. The V and J genes are TRBV10-3 and TRBJ1-2; 7 bases match TRBD1. The CDR3 is made up of 11 amino acids. Germline CDR1 ENHRY, CDR2 SYGVKD.